One and the same sample provided the 20 T cell receptor beta chains below, sequenced in a study of blood T cell repertoires in COVID-19. Data came from immunoSEQ multiplex PCR; TCRdb stores just in-frame clones and leaves some out. The table has more than 60,000 clones, around 85% seen once. The sequenced sample consisted of peripheral blood. The receptors here all came from a man between 45 and 60 years old with active COVID-19.

The chain is built from TRBV5-6 and TRBJ1-4; 7 bases agree with TRBD1. V trimming: 2 bases; J trimming: 4 bases; junction bases outside the gene matches: 11. CDR1 SGHDT and CDR2 YYEEEE come from the germline V gene. This CDR3 is 17 amino acids long. CDR3 nucleotides: TGTGCCAGCAGCTTCGGGGACAGACTGAGCGGTAATGAAAAACTGTTTTTT. Protein sequence: CASSFGDRLSGNEKLFF.

The rearrangement uses TRBV6-5 and TRBJ2-2; 9 bases line up with TRBD1. Per the germline V gene, CDR1 is MNHEY and CDR2 is SVGAGI. The CDR3 spans 15 residues. V lost 2 bases to trimming and J lost 8 bases; unmatched junction nucleotides: 6. The CDR3 here is CASSYDRGIGGELFF. The CDR3 DNA reads as TGTGCCAGCAGTTACGACAGGGGGATTGGGGGGGAGCTGTTTTTT.

V usage is TRBV7-9 and J usage is TRBJ1-4; TRBD1 matches at 9 bases. In germline, CDR1 is SEHNR, CDR2 FQNEAQ (reference sequence). CDR3 length: 17 amino acids. V was pared by 2 bases and J by 7 bases, with 11 bases of the junction left unmatched. The CDR3, as DNA: TGTGCCAGCAGCTTAACTGGGGGCGGGACAGGGACTGAAAAACTGTTTTTT. Amino acid sequence: CASSLTGGGTGTEKLFF.

This CDR3 is CASRPTGTKDEQYF. The CDR3 DNA sequence: TGTGCCAGCAGACCAACCGGGACTAAGGACGAGCAGTACTTC. The chain joins TRBV6-6 to TRBJ2-7; 7 nucleotides line up with TRBD2. This CDR3 comprises 14 residues. With 6 bases clipped from V and 5 bases from J, the junction kept 10 bases outside the gene matches. CDR1 is MNHNY, CDR2 SVGAGI, per germline (reference sequence).

The chain joins TRBV14 to TRBJ2-3; the match to TRBD1 covers 9 bases. CDR1 is SGHDN, CDR2 FVKESK, per germline. CDR3 size: 15 residues. The J segment lost 2 bases and the V segment lost 5 bases, leaving 5 bases of the junction unmatched. The CDR3 sequence is CASSSGTGYTDTQYF. The CDR3 DNA is TGTGCCAGCAGCAGCGGGACAGGGTACACAGATACGCAGTATTTT.

The chain links TRBV11-3 to TRBJ2-2, with D perhaps matching TRBD2 (5 bases). The CDR3 sequence is 17 residues long. Per germline, CDR1 SGHNT and CDR2 YENEEA. Between the trimmed V and J ends, which lost 5 bases and 0 bases, there was a span of 16 bases. The CDR3 region is CASSHGWGATNTGELFF. The CDR3 nucleotides are TGTGCCAGCAGCCACGGGTGGGGAGCCACGAACACCGGGGAGCTGTTTTTT.

The chain employs TRBV6-5 and TRBJ2-7; 9 bases are shared with TRBD1. The germline CDR1 and CDR2 sequences are MNHEY and SVGAGI. This CDR3 is 14 amino acids long. The V gene end was trimmed by 6 bases and the J gene end by 3 bases; junction bases not matched to a gene: 6. CDR3 sequence reads: CASRGGQGLYEQYF. The CDR3 coding sequence is TGTGCCAGCAGGGGGGGACAGGGCCTCTACGAGCAGTACTTC.

The chain has TRBV20-1 and TRBJ2-1; tentatively, D is TRBD2 (6 bases). From germline, CDR1 is DFQATT and CDR2 SNEGSKA (reference sequence). This CDR3 comprises 11 residues. Trimming cost V 6 bases and J 9 bases, with 12 bases left between them. The CDR3 DNA sequence: TGCAGTGCGGACGGGAGCGGTGAGCAGTTCTTC. The encoded protein is CSADGSGEQFF.

This clone was counted once. The chain uses TRBV5-1 and TRBJ1-2, with D perhaps matching TRBD1 (5 bases). The germline CDR1 and CDR2 sequences are SGHRS and YFSETQ. This CDR3 is 14 amino acids long. V shed 0 bases and J shed 7 bases, with 13 bases lying between them. Here the CDR3 DNA reads TGCGCCAGCAGCTTGGTTGCAGGGAACGGTGGCTACACCTTC. Translating gives CASSLVAGNGGYTF.

The chain employs TRBV2 and TRBJ1-6; 8 nucleotides align to TRBD1. The germline CDR1 and CDR2 sequences are SNHLY and FYNNEI. J gave up 7 bases and V 3 bases, and 5 bases lay outside the gene matches. This CDR3 spans 15 amino acids. The CDR3 nucleotides are TGTGCCAGCAGTGAGGACAGGGCTGAAAATTCACCCCTCCACTTT. It is translated as CASSEDRAENSPLHF. Looking up the rest from reference TRBV2 and TRBJ1-6 gives the full variable domain: EPEVTQTPSHQVTQMGQEVILRCVPISNHLYFYWYRQILGQKVEFLVSFYNNEISEKSEIFDDQFSVERPDGSNFTLKIRSTKLEDSAMYFCASSEDRAENSPLHFGNGTRLTVT.

The V gene is TRBV6-5, the J gene TRBJ2-1, with 11 bases fitting TRBD2. Germline V lookup: CDR1 MNHEY, CDR2 SVGAGI. This CDR3 is built from 16 residues. V trimming: 3 bases; J trimming: 4 bases; junction bases outside the gene matches: 5. CDR3 bases: TGTGCCAGCAGTTATTCCGGGACTAGCGGTTACAATGAGCAGTTCTTC. Its translation is CASSYSGTSGYNEQFF.

V gene TRBV4-3 combines with J gene TRBJ1-4, with TRBD1 identical over 10 bases. V shed 3 bases and J 5 bases; nucleotides not matched to a gene: 3. Germline-derived CDR1 and CDR2 are LGHNA and YSLEER. The CDR3 contains 15 residues. CDR3 coding DNA: TGCGCCAGCAGCCAGGGGGGACAGGGGAATGAAAAACTGTTTTTT. It translates to CASSQGGQGNEKLFF.

This clone has just a few counts. This chain links TRBV9 with TRBJ1-3; D call uncertain. V was clipped by 0 bases and J by 5 bases, with 12 bases between them. Germline assignment: CDR1 SGDLS and CDR2 YYNGEE. This CDR3 contains 15 residues. The CDR3 DNA reads as TGTGCCAGCAGCGTAGGGGCCGCCGAAAGAAACACCATATATTTT. Its translation: CASSVGAAERNTIYF.

The V call is TRBV14, the J call TRBJ2-6, with TRBD1 identical over 10 bases. The CDR3 loop spans 19 amino acids. Trimming took 1 base from V and 0 from J; bases not matched to a gene: 6. Germline CDR1 and CDR2: SGHDN and FVKESK. The CDR3 nucleotides read TGTGCCAGCAGCCAAGTTCGGACAGGGGGAATCTCTGGGGCCAACGTCCTGACTTTC. It translates to CASSQVRTGGISGANVLTF.

The genes are TRBV7-9 and TRBJ2-1, with 9 positions matching TRBD1. Germline V gene lookup returns CDR1 SEHNR and CDR2 FQNEAQ (reference sequence). V lost 0 bases, J lost 4 bases, and 4 bases stayed unmatched. The CDR3 is 16 amino acids. DNA of the CDR3: TGTGCCAGCAGCTTAGCGGGGACAGGGAATTACAATGAGCAGTTCTTC. It specifies CASSLAGTGNYNEQFF.

This rearrangement joins TRBV18 to TRBJ1-3; no definite D call. Germline CDR1 is KGHSH and CDR2 is LQKENI. Deletions cut 2 bases from V and 4 bases from J, with 9 bases between. CDR3 size: 14 residues. The DNA of the CDR3 is TGTGCCAGCTCACCAGAGACACGAGGAAACACCATATATTTT. Protein product: CASSPETRGNTIYF. The complete variable domain, with remaining parts taken from reference TRBV18 and TRBJ1-3, reads NAGVMQNPRHLVRRRGQEARLRCSPMKGHSHVYWYRQLPEEGLKFMVYLQKENIIDESGMPKERFSAEFPKEGPSILRIQQVVRGDSAAYFCASSPETRGNTIYFGEGSWLTVV.

The chain couples TRBV7-9 to TRBJ2-5; possible D gene TRBD2, 5 bases. The ends were cut back, 5 bases at V and 5 bases at J, with 12 bases in the middle. Germline lookup yields CDR1 SEHNR and CDR2 FQNEAQ (reference sequence). This CDR3 is 13 amino acids long. CDR3 nucleotide sequence: TGTGCCAGCAGCCGGGGTTATCGGGAGACCCAGTACTTC. It codes for CASSRGYRETQYF. The whole variable domain, filled in from reference TRBV7-9 and TRBJ2-5, reads DTGVSQNPRHKITKRGQNVTFRCDPISEHNRLYWYRQTLGQGPEFLTYFQNEAQLEKSRLLSDRFSAERPKGSFSTLEIQRTEQGDSAMYLCASSRGYRETQYFGPGTRLLVL.

This chain connects TRBV5-1 to TRBJ2-1, with 8 positions matching TRBD2. The J segment lost 9 bases and the V segment lost 4 bases, leaving 9 bases of the junction unmatched. The CDR3 covers 14 residues. Per germline, CDR1 SGHRS and CDR2 YFSETQ. In DNA form, the CDR3 reads TGCGCCAGCAGCAACGTAGCGGGGCCCGGTGAGCAGTTCTTC. Its protein product is CASSNVAGPGEQFF.

This clone was detected only once. The chain couples TRBV5-4 to TRBJ2-1, with 8 bases lining up with TRBD1. The germline V gene has CDR1 SGHNT and CDR2 YYREEE (reference sequence). The CDR3 sequence is 14 residues long. Trimming took 3 bases from V and 8 from J; bases not matched to a gene: 7. The chain's CDR3 is CASSSKDREDEQFF. CDR3 nucleotide sequence: TGTGCCAGCAGCTCAAAGGACAGGGAAGATGAGCAGTTCTTC. The full variable domain, completed using reference TRBV5-4 and TRBJ2-1, is ETGVTQSPTHLIKTRGQQVTLRCSSQSGHNTVSWYQQALGQGPQFIFQYYREEENGRGNFPPRFSGLQFPNYSSELNVNALELDDSALYLCASSSKDREDEQFFGPGTRLTVL.

The count of this clone is one. The V and J genes are TRBV27 and TRBJ2-2; 11 positions match TRBD2. CDR1 and CDR2 (germline): MNHEY, SMNVEV (reference sequence). The CDR3 spans 16 residues. The V segment lost 2 bases and the J segment 4 bases; nucleotides outside the gene matches: 3. CDR3 region: CASSLRLAGITGELFF. CDR3 nucleotide sequence: TGTGCCAGCAGTTTACGACTAGCGGGAATCACCGGGGAGCTGTTTTTT.